A single T cell receptor beta chain is shown here with its context. Its cognate antigen is unknown. Since a far larger clone is one base different, this is likely a read error. The CDR3 end shows no conserved phenylalanine or tryptophan, and so a read error is likely. The DNA is omitted, as the CDR3 cannot be located on it reliably, and the CDR3 follows TCRdb's listing. TCRdb's copy holds only in-frame clones and misses some; the assay was immunoSEQ multiplex PCR. Altogether about 490,000 clones are present, 70% to 80% being singletons, with the ten largest covering 10% to 15%. The sample comes from a study of shared clonotypes between healthy human individuals. On the study more broadly: The composition of the donors was a couple of women and a few men aged 18 to 49. Study-wide results and caveats: Limitation of the genetic and exposure-history diversity represented came from the few donors.

Ends included, the CDR3 has 12 residues. The germline V gene encodes CDR1 SGHTA and CDR2 FQGTGA. In unsorted samples, genomic DNA was obtained using 75 million to 90 million PBMCs. The V call is TRBV7-3, the J call TRBJ2-7; the D call in the table, TRBD1, was not verified against the DNA. This TCR was recovered from a woman aged 40 to 50 in good health. Some clones in this sample may be carry-over from other donors' samples. The sequenced sample consisted of PBMCs. CDR3 in amino acids: CASSQGPEQVPL.